This T cell receptor (beta chain) was sequenced for a study of CD8 T cells in Susac syndrome. Per germline, CDR1 SGHDT and CDR2 YYEEEE. With 4 bases clipped from V and 8 bases from J, the junction kept 11 bases outside the gene matches. The CDR3 consists of 16 residues. A quantity of about 0.5 to 1 ug RNA underwent reverse transcription using random hexamers. TCRdb recomputed calls from the immunoSEQ multiplex PCR reads with MiXCR, one row per CDR3 protein. The sample has 75,000 to 100,000 distinct CDR3 sequences; approximately 93% are singletons. The source material was CD8+ T cells from PBMCs. The rearrangement uses TRBV5-6 and TRBJ2-1; TRBD2 matches at 11 bases. This TCR was sampled from a human donor with Susac syndrome. CDR3 in amino acids: CASSPQIAGGPDEQFF. The CDR3 region has the DNA TGTGCCAGCAGCCCCCAAATAGCGGGAGGGCCGGATGAGCAGTTCTTC.